This T cell receptor beta chain derives from a study of PD-1 blockade in classical Hodgkin lymphoma. Produced via immunoSEQ multiplex PCR; TCRdb's table is partial and in-frame only. Here the sample spans about 27,000 clones, approximately 85% being singletons. CDR1 is SEHNR and CDR2 is FQNEAQ in the germline V gene (reference sequence). The CDR3 contains 15 residues. The time point: cycle 4 day 1 (C4D1), after five to seven weeks of nivolumab. All the patients suffered relapse after autologous stem cell transplantation, and brentuximab vedotin exposure differed. Thawed PBMCs yielded CD4+ T cells through magnetic negative selection. As to this clone: An end of the junction does not agree with germline; a read error may underlie this.

This TCR came from a human donor with classical Hodgkin lymphoma. V is TRBV7-9 and J is TRBJ2-2; the match to TRBD2 covers 9 bases. The source was CD4+ T cells from blood, collected before the fourth cycle of nivolumab. The chain's CDR3 is CASSLLLAGKGEPFF. Written as DNA, the CDR3 is TGTGCCAGCAGCTTATTGCTAGCGGGAAAGGGGGAGCCGTTTTTT.